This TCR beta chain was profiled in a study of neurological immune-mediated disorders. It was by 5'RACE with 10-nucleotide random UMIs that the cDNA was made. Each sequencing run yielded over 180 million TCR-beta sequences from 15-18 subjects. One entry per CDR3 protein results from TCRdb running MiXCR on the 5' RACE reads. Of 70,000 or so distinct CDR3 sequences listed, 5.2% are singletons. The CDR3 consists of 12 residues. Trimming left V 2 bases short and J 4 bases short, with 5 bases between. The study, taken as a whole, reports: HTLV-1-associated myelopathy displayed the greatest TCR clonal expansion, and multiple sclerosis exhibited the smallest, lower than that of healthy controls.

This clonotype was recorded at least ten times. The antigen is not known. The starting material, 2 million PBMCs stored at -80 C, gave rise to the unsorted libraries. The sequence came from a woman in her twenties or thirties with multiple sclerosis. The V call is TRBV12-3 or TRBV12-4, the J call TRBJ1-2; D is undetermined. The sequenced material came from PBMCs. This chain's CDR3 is CASSLNSYGYTF. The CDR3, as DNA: TGTGCCAGCAGTTTAAACTCCTATGGCTACACCTTC.